Below are 5 T cell receptor beta chains sequenced from a single sample in a study of regulatory T cells in long-lasting Graves disease. Construction of the TCR beta libraries employed iRepertoire HTBI primers in conjunction with Arm-PCR of CDR3 regions. In TCRdb, the multiplex PCR reads were re-called with MiXCR into one record per CDR3 protein. The sample comprises approximately 440,000 distinct CDR3 sequences, about a sixth of which are singletons, and 9.5% to 15% rests with the top ten. Time point in this sample: newly diagnosed GD, antithyroid drugs for less than 3 months. Preparation of the TCR library used RNA extracted from PBMCs. Another study also made use of these data, one on T cells in Graves' hyperthyroidism and ophthalmopathy.

The sample in question was peripheral blood mononuclear cells (PBMCs), obtained at new diagnosis, from a patient treated with antithyroid drugs. The receptors come from a man aged 35-49 years with Graves disease.

This clonotype was picked up many times. The chain carries TRBV3-1 and TRBJ2-7, with 8 bases lining up with TRBD2. The CDR3 consists of 15 residues. Germline CDR1 and CDR2: LGHDT and YNNKEL (reference sequence). With 4 bases clipped from V and 1 base from J, the junction kept 6 bases outside the gene matches. CDR3 DNA: TGTGCCAGCAGCCCCGGGACTAGGGCATCCTACGAGCAGTACTTC. Amino acids: CASSPGTRASYEQYF.

This clonotype has only a few counts. The V call is TRBV2, the J call TRBJ2-5; either TRBD1 or TRBD2 may fit D (5 bases each). The length of the CDR3 is 15 residues. The germline V gene has CDR1 SNHLY and CDR2 FYNNEI. V shed 4 bases and J shed 0 bases, with 12 bases lying between them. This CDR3 is CASSGTGGNQETQYF. The CDR3, as DNA: TGTGCCAGCAGTGGAACAGGAGGTAACCAAGAGACCCAGTACTTC.

This clonotype appeared many times. The chain carries TRBV7-3 and TRBJ2-7; 7 positions agree with TRBD2. The junction had 10 bases not matched to a gene; V was cut back by 6 bases and J by 2 bases. The CDR3 extends over 15 amino acids. Germline V gives CDR1 SGHTA, CDR2 FQGTGA. This CDR3 reads CASSSTASGTYEQYF. The CDR3 nucleotides are TGTGCCAGCAGTAGTACGGCTAGCGGAACCTACGAGCAGTACTTC.

The V gene is TRBV6-1, the J gene TRBJ2-3; tentative D call: TRBD1 (6 bases). The V end was cut by 6 bases, the J end by 0 bases, with 13 bases between. Germline lookup yields CDR1 MNHNS and CDR2 SASEGT. The CDR3 sequence is 15 residues long. In DNA, the CDR3 is TGTGCCAGCAGAACGACAGGTGCTAGCACAGATACGCAGTATTTT. This gives the protein CASRTTGASTDTQYF.

On this clonotype: Since a much larger clone is just one base distant, this may be a read error. The CDR3 spells CASSLSTATSCNEQFF. The CDR3 bases are TGTGCCAGCAGCCTGTCAACAGCAACCTCCTGCAATGAGCAGTTCTTC. J is TRBJ2-1 and V is TRBV7-6; no clear D gene. CDR1 and CDR2 from the germline V gene are SGHVS and FNYEAQ. The CDR3 sequence is 16 residues long.